This T cell receptor beta chain emerged from a study of sequential checkpoint blockade in melanoma. Across the whole study: Arm A got nivolumab then ipilimumab; arm B the reverse, 1:1. Both treatment sequences were followed by maintenance nivolumab.

Treatment here: randomized to nivolumab then ipilimumab (arm A) or the reverse (arm B). No patient had prior DNA-damaging chemotherapy. PBMC sorting kept live CD3+CD8+ cells without CD19 or CD56. V was shortened by 6 bases and J by 4 bases, with 14 bases between the two germline ends. The CDR3 has 14 residues. Germline loops: CDR1 KGHSH, CDR2 LQKENI. Assay: immunoSEQ multiplex PCR; the TCRdb copy retains only in-frame clones and omits some. The sample contains around 18,000 clones, just over 70% of which appear only once. Sequencing used CD8+ T cells sorted from blood (inferred from file names), obtained from a patient given nivolumab and ipilimumab in sequence. This TCR derives from a human donor with melanoma. The V gene is TRBV18, the J gene TRBJ2-3; D uncertain. The CDR3 nucleotides read TGTGCCAGCTCCAAATCCTGGCCTTCAGATACGCAGTATTTT. Translating it yields CASSKSWPSDTQYF.